The following is a T cell receptor (beta chain) sequence with its context. Its antigen target is currently unknown. Nothing much larger sits one base from this clone, and base qualities are not available. The library was made by the immunoSEQ multiplex PCR assay. A mixture of 60 forward primers for TCR Vbeta segments and 13 reverse primers for TCR Jbeta segments was used in the multiplex PCR. The CDR3 region of rearranged TCR beta genes was amplified from genomic DNA by a multiplex PCR assay. The Illumina HiSeq System was used to sequence the amplified TCR beta libraries as 87-base-pair reads. In the authors' own workflow: A later analysis tallied around 87 million unique TCR beta chains across the 550 to 850 repertoires, and about 12 million of those chains were shared by two or more donors. A nearest-neighbor algorithm error-corrected the raw reads and collapsed the reads into unique sequences, merging closely related sequences to remove PCR and sequencing errors. To assign V, D and J gene segments, CDR3 sequences were aligned to IMGT reference sequences. For a sequence to be retained, at least a six-nucleotide match to both a V gene segment and a J gene segment was required. A rearrangement counted as productive if the CDR3 had no stop codons and remained in frame with V and J, and every other rearrangement counted as non-productive. CDR3 was defined by IMGT convention, running from the second conserved V-encoded cysteine to the conserved J-encoded phenylalanine. Sequences without an unambiguous match to a single V gene segment were excluded from the earlier analysis of almost 600 of the donors. An earlier analysis of 500 to 700 of the donors classified V segments as functional when productive rearrangements were above 56.7% and as segregating when the standard deviation between donors was above 5%. To diagnose cytomegalovirus status from the catalog of TCR beta chain sequences, a statistical classification framework was built. In a later analysis, TCR nucleotide sequences were compared against IMGT/GENE-DB human TR gene sequences so that V and J genes could be assigned. Using the TCRdist pipeline, a later analysis assigned CDR3 sequences along with most-parsimonious VDJ recombination scenarios. In a later analysis, each TCR beta chain was defined by its CDR3 amino acid sequence together with its V-gene family, and reads lacking a unique V-gene family were excluded. In a later analysis, 450 to 600 highly shared, low-generation-probability nucleotide sequences were removed to address suspected cross-contamination and a sequencing artifact. For each public chain, a later analysis derived a clonal expansion index from normalized ranks of inferred template counts within each repertoire. In a later analysis, generation probabilities were computed with a VDJ recombination model fitted to out-of-frame rearrangements, and the resulting probabilities were checked against IGoR. Hypergeometric tests were used in a later analysis to score TCR-TCR, TCR-HLA and TCR-CMV co-occurrence, with a repertoire-size bias correction applied to the TCR pairs. In a later analysis, false discovery rates were estimated by permuting HLA or CMV assignments 20 times. In a later analysis, co-occurring TCRs were grouped using DBSCAN, and TCRdist sequence similarity was added for clustering within HLA-allele-positive subsets. For co-occurrence clustering, repertoires with fewer than 30,000 or more than 120,000 public chains were excluded, along with four to six repertoires with anomalous nucleotide sharing. TCRdb stores this immuneACCESS table with in-frame sequences only. Part of the clones is absent; in the studies checked, under half of the shortfall reflects unresolved V genes, and no reason is known for the rest. V, J and clone size were drawn from that table, and D and trimming were deduced from the DNA. This sample has just over 150,000 clones in its table, and roughly four fifths of those were observed once. 3.1% of the sample is taken by the ten largest.

The CDR1 and CDR2 encoded by the germline V gene are SGHVS and FNYEAQ. Its CDR3 holds 18 amino acids, cysteine through phenylalanine. Solely the CDR3 DNA is kept, with 54 bases framed from the first base. Compared with germline, V lacks 5 bases and J lacks 2 bases; bases without a gene match: 11. This sample is part of a study of cytomegalovirus exposure and HLA in healthy donors (dated by TCRdb to 2015 to 2018). Looking at the study overall: An earlier analysis of 587 of the donors reported approximately 260 Gb of sequence data and about 120 million unique TCR beta sequences obtained from some 200 million T cells. Along with the roughly 700-subject first cohort, a separate validation cohort of over a hundred different subjects was used. A later analysis re-analyzed previously published TCR beta repertoires from 500 to 700 donors and added high-resolution HLA genotyping to study TCR occurrence patterns. The study profiled the T cell repertoires of about 640 subjects by immunosequencing and related them to cytomegalovirus serostatus. To decide whether each TCR beta V gene segment behaved as functional or pseudogenic, an earlier analysis of fewer than 750 of the donors relied on high-throughput TCR beta sequencing. Five DR-DQ haplotypes were handled as single units for association and clustering, since linkage in the cohort was strong. All discovery cohort repertoires had been generated using a single sequencing platform. Roughly 300 gigabases of sequencing data and 80 million or so unique TCR sequences were included in an early release covering 500 to 750 HLA-typed donors. The study was designed to test whether signatures of past pathogen exposure could be identified by cataloging public T cell receptors. The later analysis used no new phenotypic data to find candidate immune exposures, relying instead on TCR beta sequences and their occurrence across donors. Across approximately 400 genotyped donors of the cohort, an average of about 220,000 unique TCR beta nucleotide sequences per donor were sequenced, and roughly 18% of those sequences were non-productive. The number of donors typed differed by locus, with roughly 629-640 for A, B, C, DRB1 and DQB1, 522 for DQA1, about 610 for DPA1, and around 460 for DPB1. In a later genetic analysis, genome-wide SNP genotypes for about 60% of the 666 donors were used, and that subset was treated as a discovery cohort. Donor age, sex, ethnicity and CMV serostatus were compiled together with the repertoire data. High-throughput TCR immunosequencing, statistical association of individual TCRs with disease status, and machine learning were combined to predict cytomegalovirus infection status. Of the 398 genotyped donors, 75% to 85% were placed in the genetic ancestry cluster associated with self-reported Caucasian donors. Both class I and class II loci were covered by HLA typing, at four-digit resolution.

What the research found in general, with its limitations: CMV serostatus was the only immune exposure information available for the cohort. Broadly in line with IMGT annotations, most TCR beta V segments showed up in productive rearrangements about 90% or about 30% of the time in an earlier analysis of roughly 590 of the donors. An association between a missense DCLRE1C variant and V-gene and J-gene trimming of TCR beta chains was found in a later genetic analysis and replicated in an independent cohort. About 15 rarely observed V segments, including chromosome 9 orphons, were excluded from the earlier analysis of approximately 500 of the donors because counts were too low. Linkage disequilibrium might explain the correlated functional status among segregating V segments, but an unknown experimental factor could not be excluded. In a later analysis, TCR association rates were found to vary across HLA loci, with the most associated TCRs seen for DRB1 alleles and the fewest for HLA-C alleles. A later analysis found that HLA-associated TCR beta chains were more clonally expanded and had lower generation probabilities than equally common non-associated chains. Because the 87-base-pair reads could not distinguish some IMGT-functional V segments, including TRBV6-2 and TRBV6-3, those segments were excluded. According to the authors, the approach could potentially be generalized to other disease states and immunological phenotypes. According to a later analysis, most CMV-associated TCR beta chains appeared to be HLA-restricted, and the HLA associations seemed to be driven largely by CMV exposure. A total of 150 to 200 TCR beta chains were listed by the study as associated with cytomegalovirus. The presence/absence analyses assumed that sequencing depth was roughly uniform across donors, and that assumption may not be true. When HLA alleles, especially DR and DQ, strongly co-occurred, TCR associations were difficult to assign to individual alleles. A further reported finding was that TCR beta sequences accurately predicted the HLA-A and HLA-B alleles for most subjects in the first cohort. A later genetic analysis reported fewer N-insertions in productive TCRs among donors in an Asian-associated ancestry cluster than the roughly 690-donor mean. A later analysis associated around 16,000 TCR beta sequences with specific HLA alleles at a false discovery rate of 0.05. Across donors, most TCR sequences were observed very rarely, whereas some public TCRs were present in many individuals. A few of the identified cytomegalovirus-associated TCR beta chains were confirmed in vitro to be specific for cytomegalovirus antigens. The sequencing pipeline was judged likely to have produced a cluster of highly shared sequence variants as a technical artifact. This cohort had only TCR beta chains sequenced, and the lack of alpha or paired-chain data limited which features could be detected. Several of the top co-occurrence clusters appeared to be linked to parvovirus B19, influenza, CMV and Epstein-Barr virus, according to a later analysis. Because HLA typing was missing for some donors at each locus, association tests included only the typed subset. In both the original and validation cohorts, the classifier was reported to diagnose cytomegalovirus status with high specificity and sensitivity.

The cohort consisted of some 670 healthy bone marrow donors. All cohort members were sampled while nominally healthy, although unrecorded immune exposures were likely present. The donor tested CMV seronegative and was one of the 352 seronegative cohort members. A peripheral blood sample was provided by each donor, and peripheral blood mononuclear cells were used for TCR beta sequencing. Genomic DNA was extracted from the blood cell samples with the Qiagen DNeasy Blood Extraction Kit. The sequencing input was PBMCs. The TCR sequence derives from a woman aged 40 to 49 in good health and CMV-seronegative. The sequence is built from TRBV7-6 and TRBJ2-5; the central 13 bases match TRBD2. The sequenced DNA: TGTGCCAGCAGCAGAAGGACTAGCGGGGGCCTAAGTCAAGAGACCCAGTACTTC. This yields the protein CASSRRTSGGLSQETQYF.